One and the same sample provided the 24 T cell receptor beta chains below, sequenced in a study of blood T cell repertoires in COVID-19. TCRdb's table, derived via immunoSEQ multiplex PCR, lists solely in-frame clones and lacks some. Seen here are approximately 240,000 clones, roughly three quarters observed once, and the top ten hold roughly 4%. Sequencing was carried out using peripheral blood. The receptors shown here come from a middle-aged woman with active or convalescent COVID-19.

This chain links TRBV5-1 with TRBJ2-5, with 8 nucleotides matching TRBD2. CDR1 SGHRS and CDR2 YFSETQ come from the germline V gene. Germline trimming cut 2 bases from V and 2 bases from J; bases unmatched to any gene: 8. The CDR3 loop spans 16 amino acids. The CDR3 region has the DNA TGCGCCAGCAGCTTATCAGTAGCGGGGAAACAAGAGACCCAGTACTTC. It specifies CASSLSVAGKQETQYF.

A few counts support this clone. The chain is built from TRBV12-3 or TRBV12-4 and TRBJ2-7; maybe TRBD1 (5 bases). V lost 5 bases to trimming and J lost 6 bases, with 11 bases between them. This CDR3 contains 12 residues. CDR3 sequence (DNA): TGTGCCAGCAGTCACGGACACGGCGAGCAGTACGTC. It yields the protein CASSHGHGEQYV.

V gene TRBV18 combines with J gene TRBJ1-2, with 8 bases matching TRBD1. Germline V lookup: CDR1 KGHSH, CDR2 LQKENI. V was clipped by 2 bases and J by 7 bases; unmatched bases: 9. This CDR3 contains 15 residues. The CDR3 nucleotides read TGTGCCAGCTCACCATCAGGGGGCGAAATTGGTGGCTACACCTTC. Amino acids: CASSPSGGEIGGYTF.

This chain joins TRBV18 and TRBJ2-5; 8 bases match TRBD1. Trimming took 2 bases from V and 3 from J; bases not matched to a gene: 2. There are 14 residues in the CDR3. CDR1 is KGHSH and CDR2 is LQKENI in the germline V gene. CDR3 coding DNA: TGTGCCAGCTCACCAACGACAGGGGAAGAGACCCAGTACTTC. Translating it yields CASSPTTGEETQYF.

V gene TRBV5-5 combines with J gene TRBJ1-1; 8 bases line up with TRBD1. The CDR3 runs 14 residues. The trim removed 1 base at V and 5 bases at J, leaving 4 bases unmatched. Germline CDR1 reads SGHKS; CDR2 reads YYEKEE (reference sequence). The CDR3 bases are TGTGCCAGCAGCTTGCGGACAGGGCTTACTGAAGCTTTCTTT. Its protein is CASSLRTGLTEAFF.

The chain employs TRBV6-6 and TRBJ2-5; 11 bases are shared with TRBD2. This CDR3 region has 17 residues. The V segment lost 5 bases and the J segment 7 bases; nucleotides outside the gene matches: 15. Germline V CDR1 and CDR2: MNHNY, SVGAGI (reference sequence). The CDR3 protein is CASSPLGVPGLAGTQYF. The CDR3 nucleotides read TGTGCCAGCAGTCCCCTGGGGGTGCCAGGACTAGCGGGGACCCAGTACTTC.

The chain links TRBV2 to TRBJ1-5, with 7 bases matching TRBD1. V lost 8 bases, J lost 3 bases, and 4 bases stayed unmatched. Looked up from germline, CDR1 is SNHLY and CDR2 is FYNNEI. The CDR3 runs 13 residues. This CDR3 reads CASVGGHNQPQHF. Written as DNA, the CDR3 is TGTGCCAGCGTAGGGGGCCACAATCAGCCCCAGCATTTT.

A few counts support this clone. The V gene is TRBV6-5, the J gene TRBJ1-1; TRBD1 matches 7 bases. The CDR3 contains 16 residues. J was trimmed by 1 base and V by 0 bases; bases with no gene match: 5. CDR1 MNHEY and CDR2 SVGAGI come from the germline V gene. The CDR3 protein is CASSYSRTGPNTEAFF. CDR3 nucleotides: TGTGCCAGCAGTTACTCGCGGACAGGCCCGAACACTGAAGCTTTCTTT.

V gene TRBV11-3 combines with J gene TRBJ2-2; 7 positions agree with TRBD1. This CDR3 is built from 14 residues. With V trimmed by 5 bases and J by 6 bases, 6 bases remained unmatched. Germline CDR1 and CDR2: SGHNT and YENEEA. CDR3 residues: CASSGRQGAGELFF. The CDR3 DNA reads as TGTGCCAGCAGCGGCAGACAGGGAGCCGGGGAGCTGTTTTTT. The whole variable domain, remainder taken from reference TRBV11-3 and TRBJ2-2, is EAGVVQSPRYKIIEKKQPVAFWCNPISGHNTLYWYLQNLGQGPELLIRYENEEAVDDSQLPKDRFSAERLKGVDSTLKIQPAELGDSAVYLCASSGRQGAGELFFGEGSRLTVL.

The chain's CDR3 is CATSPGLAGHEQYF. In DNA form, the CDR3 reads TGTGCCACCAGCCCGGGACTAGCGGGCCACGAGCAGTACTTC. The V gene is TRBV10-3, the J gene TRBJ2-7; 12 bases agree with TRBD2. This CDR3 has 14 amino acids. With V trimmed by 10 bases and J by 5 bases, 9 bases remained unmatched. Germline loops: CDR1 ENHRY, CDR2 SYGVKD.

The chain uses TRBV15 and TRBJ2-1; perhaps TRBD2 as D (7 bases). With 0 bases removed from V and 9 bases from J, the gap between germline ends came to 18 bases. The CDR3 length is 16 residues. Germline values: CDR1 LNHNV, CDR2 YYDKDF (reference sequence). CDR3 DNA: TGTGCCACCAGCAGAGATCGTGGGGGGGGCCTGAGTGAGCAGTTCTTC. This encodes CATSRDRGGGLSEQFF.

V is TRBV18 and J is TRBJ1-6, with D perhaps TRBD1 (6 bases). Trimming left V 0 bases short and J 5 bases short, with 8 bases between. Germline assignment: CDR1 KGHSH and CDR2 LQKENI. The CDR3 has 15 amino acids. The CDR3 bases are TGTGCCAGCTCACCACCGGGGGCGGATAATTCACCCCTCCACTTT. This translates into CASSPPGADNSPLHF.

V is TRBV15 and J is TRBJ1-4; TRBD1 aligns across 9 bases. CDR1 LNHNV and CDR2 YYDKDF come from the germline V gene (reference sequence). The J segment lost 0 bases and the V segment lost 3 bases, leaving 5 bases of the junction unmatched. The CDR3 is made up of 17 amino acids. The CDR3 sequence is CATSRKRDRATNEKLFF. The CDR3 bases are TGTGCCACCAGCAGGAAACGGGACAGGGCAACTAATGAAAAACTGTTTTTT.

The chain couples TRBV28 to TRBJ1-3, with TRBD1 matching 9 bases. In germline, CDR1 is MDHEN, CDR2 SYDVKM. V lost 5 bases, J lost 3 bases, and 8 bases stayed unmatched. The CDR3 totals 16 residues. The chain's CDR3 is CASSLGQGPRGNTIYF. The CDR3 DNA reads TGTGCCAGCAGTCTTGGACAGGGGCCCCGTGGAAACACCATATATTTT.

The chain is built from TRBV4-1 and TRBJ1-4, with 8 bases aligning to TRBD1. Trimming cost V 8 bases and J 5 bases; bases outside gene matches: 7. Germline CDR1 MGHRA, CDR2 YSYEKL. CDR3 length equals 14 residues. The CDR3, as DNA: TGCGCCAGCGGCGCCCCAGGGGGCAATGAAAAACTGTTTTTT. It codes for CASGAPGGNEKLFF.

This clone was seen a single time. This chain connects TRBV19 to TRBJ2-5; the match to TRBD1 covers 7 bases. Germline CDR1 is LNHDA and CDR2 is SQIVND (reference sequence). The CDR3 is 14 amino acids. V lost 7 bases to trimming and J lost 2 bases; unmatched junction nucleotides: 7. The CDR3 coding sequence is TGTGCCAGTACCCCGGGACAGAAACAAGAGACCCAGTACTTC. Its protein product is CASTPGQKQETQYF. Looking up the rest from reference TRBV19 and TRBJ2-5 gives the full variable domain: DGGITQSPKYLFRKEGQNVTLSCEQNLNHDAMYWYRQDPGQGLRLIYYSQIVNDFQKGDIAEGYSVSREKKESFPLTVTSAQKNPTAFYLCASTPGQKQETQYFGPGTRLLVL.

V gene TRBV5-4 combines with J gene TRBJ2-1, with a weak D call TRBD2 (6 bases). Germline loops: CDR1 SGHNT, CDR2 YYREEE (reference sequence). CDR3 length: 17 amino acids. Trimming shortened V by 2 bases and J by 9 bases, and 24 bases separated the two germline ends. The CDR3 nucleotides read TGTGCCAGCAGCTTTCGGAGCGGGCAGATTCGAGGTTCTGAGCAGTTCTTC. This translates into CASSFRSGQIRGSEQFF.

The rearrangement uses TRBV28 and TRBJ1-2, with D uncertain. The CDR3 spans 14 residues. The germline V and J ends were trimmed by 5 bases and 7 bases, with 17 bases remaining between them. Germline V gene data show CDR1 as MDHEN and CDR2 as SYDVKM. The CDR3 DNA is TGTGCCAGCAGTGTTAGTTCCGGTCGCGGTGGCTACACCTTC. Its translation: CASSVSSGRGGYTF.

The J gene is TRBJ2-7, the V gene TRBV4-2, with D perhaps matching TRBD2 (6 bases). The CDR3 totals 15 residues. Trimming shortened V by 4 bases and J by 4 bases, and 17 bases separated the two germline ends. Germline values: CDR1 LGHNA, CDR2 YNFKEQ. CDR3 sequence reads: CASSPTGTGAYEQYF. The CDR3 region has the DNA TGTGCCAGCAGCCCTACCGGGACTGGGGCATACGAGCAGTACTTC.

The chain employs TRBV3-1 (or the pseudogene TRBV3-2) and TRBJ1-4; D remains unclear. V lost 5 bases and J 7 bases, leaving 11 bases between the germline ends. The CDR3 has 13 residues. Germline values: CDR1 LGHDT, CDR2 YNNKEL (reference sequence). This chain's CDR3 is CASSTGEVEKLFF. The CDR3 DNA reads TGTGCCAGCAGCACTGGGGAGGTTGAAAAACTGTTTTTT.

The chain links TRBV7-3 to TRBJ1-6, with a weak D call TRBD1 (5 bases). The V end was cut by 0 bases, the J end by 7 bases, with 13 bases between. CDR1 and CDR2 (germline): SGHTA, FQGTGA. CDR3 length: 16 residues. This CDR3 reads CASSLTGAAENSPLHF. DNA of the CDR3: TGTGCCAGCAGCTTAACAGGGGCAGCAGAAAATTCACCCCTCCACTTT.

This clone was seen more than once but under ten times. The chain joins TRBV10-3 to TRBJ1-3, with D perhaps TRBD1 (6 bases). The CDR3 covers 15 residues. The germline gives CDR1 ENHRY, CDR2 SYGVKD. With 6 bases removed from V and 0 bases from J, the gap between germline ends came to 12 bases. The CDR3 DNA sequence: TGTGCCATCAGCCCAGGGGCCACCTCTGGAAACACCATATATTTT. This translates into CAISPGATSGNTIYF.

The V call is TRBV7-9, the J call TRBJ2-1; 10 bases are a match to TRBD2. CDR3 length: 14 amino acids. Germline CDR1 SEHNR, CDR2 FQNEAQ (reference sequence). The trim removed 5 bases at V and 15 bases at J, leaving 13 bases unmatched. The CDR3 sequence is CASSLYQRGGNAFF. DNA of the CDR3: TGTGCCAGCAGCCTATACCAGCGGGGGGGCAATGCGTTCTTC.

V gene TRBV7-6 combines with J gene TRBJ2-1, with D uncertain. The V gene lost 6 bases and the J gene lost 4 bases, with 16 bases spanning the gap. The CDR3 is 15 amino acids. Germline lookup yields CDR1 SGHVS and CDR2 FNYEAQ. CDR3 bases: TGTGCCAGCAGTTCAGTTCCGGGTGTATACAATGAGCAGTTCTTC. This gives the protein CASSSVPGVYNEQFF.